Sequencing of this T cell receptor beta chain was carried out in a study of OX40 agonist ivuxolimab in advanced cancers. CDR3 length equals 11 residues. Germline V CDR1 and CDR2: MNHNS, SASEGT. V lost 6 bases and J lost 7; bases outside the gene matches: 0. Assay used: immunoSEQ multiplex PCR; TCRdb lists only in-frame clones, some missing. The table lists tens of thousands of clones, around 93% of them singletons. This clone was recorded only once. The chain couples TRBV6-1 to TRBJ2-1; the match to TRBD2 covers 7 bases. This TCR came from an adult with an advanced solid tumor such as melanoma, head and neck, liver or kidney cancer. This sample comprised CD4+ or CD8+ T cells sorted from blood, obtained in a trial of the OX40 agonist ivuxolimab. The DNA of the CDR3 is TGTGCCAGCAGCGGGGGGAATGAGCAGTTCTTC. Its protein is CASSGGNEQFF.